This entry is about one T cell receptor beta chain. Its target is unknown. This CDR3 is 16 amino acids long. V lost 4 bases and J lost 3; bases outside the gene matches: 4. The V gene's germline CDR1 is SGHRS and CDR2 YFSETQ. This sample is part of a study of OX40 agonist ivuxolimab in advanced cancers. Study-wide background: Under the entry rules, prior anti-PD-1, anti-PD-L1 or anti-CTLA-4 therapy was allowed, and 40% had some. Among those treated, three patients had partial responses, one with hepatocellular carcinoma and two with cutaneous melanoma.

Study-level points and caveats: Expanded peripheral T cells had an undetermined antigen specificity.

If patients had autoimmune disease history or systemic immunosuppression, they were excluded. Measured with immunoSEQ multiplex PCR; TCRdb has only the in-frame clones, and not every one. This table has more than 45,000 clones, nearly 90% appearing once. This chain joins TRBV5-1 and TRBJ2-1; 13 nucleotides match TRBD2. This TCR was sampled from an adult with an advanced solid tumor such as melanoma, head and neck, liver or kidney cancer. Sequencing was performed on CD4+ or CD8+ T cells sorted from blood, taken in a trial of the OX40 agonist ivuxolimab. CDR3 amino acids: CASSGGLAGVYNEQFF. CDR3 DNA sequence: TGCGCCAGCAGCGGCGGACTAGCGGGAGTCTACAATGAGCAGTTCTTC.